Below, 26 T cell receptor beta chains from the same sample are listed, as sequenced in a study of blood T cell repertoires in COVID-19. Clones were read by immunoSEQ multiplex PCR, and TCRdb kept only the in-frame ones, dropping some. The sample lists about 350,000 clones, 88% seen once, with approximately 1% in the top ten. Specimen: PBMCs or T cells enriched from blood (not recorded which). All receptors come from a woman aged 25 to 39 who had been exposed to COVID-19.

V usage is TRBV9 and J usage is TRBJ2-5; TRBD1 agrees at 12 bases. Unmatched junction bases numbered 11, after V lost 3 bases and J lost 5 bases. The CDR3 loop spans 17 amino acids. From germline, CDR1 is SGDLS and CDR2 YYNGEE. The CDR3 is CASSAEAGTGGRETQYF. As DNA, the CDR3 is TGTGCCAGCAGCGCAGAGGCCGGGACAGGGGGCCGTGAGACCCAGTACTTC.

The rearrangement uses TRBV5-4 and TRBJ1-6; D is possibly TRBD1 (5 bases). CDR1 is SGHNT and CDR2 is YYREEE in the germline V gene (reference sequence). V was pared by 1 base and J by 8 bases, with 10 bases between. CDR3 length: 14 amino acids. The CDR3 region is CASSLQQGDSPLHF. CDR3 in DNA: TGTGCCAGCAGCTTGCAGCAGGGTGATTCACCCCTCCACTTT.

V usage is TRBV10-1 and J usage is TRBJ2-1, with 9 bases that match TRBD2. The germline gives CDR1 WNHNN, CDR2 SYGVQD (reference sequence). The CDR3 consists of 15 residues. V dropped 3 bases and J dropped 6; count of bases not matched to a gene: 6. For the CDR3, the DNA is TGCGCCAGCAGTGAAATTGCGGGAGGGCCCAATGAGCAGTTCTTC. Protein sequence: CASSEIAGGPNEQFF.

The J gene is TRBJ1-2, the V gene TRBV27; tentative D call: TRBD1 (6 bases). CDR3 length: 15 amino acids. Germline V gene lookup returns CDR1 MNHEY and CDR2 SMNVEV (reference sequence). V was shortened by 3 bases and J by 8 bases, with 19 bases between the two germline ends. Here the CDR3 reads CASSFSMVQGRGYTF. DNA for the CDR3: TGTGCCAGCAGTTTTAGTATGGTCCAGGGGAGAGGCTACACCTTC.

J is TRBJ1-5 and V is TRBV5-6, with TRBD1 matching over 7 bases. Germline V lookup: CDR1 SGHDT, CDR2 YYEEEE. The CDR3 has 16 amino acids. The junction had 9 bases not matched to a gene; V was cut back by 3 bases and J by 3 bases. The CDR3 is CASSSTGDGNNQPQHF. In nucleotides, the CDR3 is TGTGCCAGCAGCTCCACAGGGGACGGGAACAATCAGCCCCAGCATTTT. Together with reference TRBV5-6 and TRBJ1-5, the CDR3 gives the full variable domain: DAGVTQSPTHLIKTRGQQVTLRCSPKSGHDTVSWYQQALGQGPQFIFQYYEEEERQRGNFPDRFSGHQFPNYSSELNVNALLLGDSALYLCASSSTGDGNNQPQHFGDGTRLSIL.

The chain uses TRBV19 and TRBJ2-5, with 10 positions matching TRBD1. This CDR3 is built from 13 residues. The ends lost 8 bases at V and 3 bases at J; junction bases unmatched: 3. CDR1 and CDR2 (germline): LNHDA, SQIVND (reference sequence). The CDR3 reads CASWTGGEETQYF. CDR3 coding DNA: TGTGCCAGTTGGACAGGGGGAGAAGAGACCCAGTACTTC. The entire variable domain, with the rest obtained from reference TRBV19 and TRBJ2-5, is as follows: DGGITQSPKYLFRKEGQNVTLSCEQNLNHDAMYWYRQDPGQGLRLIYYSQIVNDFQKGDIAEGYSVSREKKESFPLTVTSAQKNPTAFYLCASWTGGEETQYFGPGTRLLVL.

This clone was counted a few times. V gene TRBV19 combines with J gene TRBJ1-1; no clear D gene. The V end was cut by 3 bases, the J end by 3 bases, with 8 bases between. The CDR3 is 13 residues long. CDR1 is LNHDA, CDR2 SQIVND, per germline (reference sequence). The CDR3 bases are TGTGCCAGTAGTATTCATCCATACACTGAAGCTTTCTTT. Amino acids: CASSIHPYTEAFF.

The DNA of the CDR3 is TGCGCCAGCAGCTTGGGAGACACCTATGGCTACACCTTC. Amino acid sequence: CASSLGDTYGYTF. The chain employs TRBV5-1 and TRBJ1-2; D not certain. Germline CDR1 and CDR2: SGHRS and YFSETQ. The V gene lost 0 bases and the J gene lost 4 bases, with 7 bases spanning the gap. CDR3 length: 13 amino acids.

This sequence joins TRBV3-1 (or the pseudogene TRBV3-2) and TRBJ1-2; D remains ambiguous. The CDR3 has 12 residues. Germline CDR1 is LGHDT and CDR2 is YNNKEL (reference sequence). The V and J ends lost 3 bases and 3 bases respectively, with 5 bases between them. The CDR3 here is CASSQRDYGYTF. The CDR3 DNA follows: TGTGCCAGCAGCCAGCGTGACTATGGCTACACCTTC.

J is TRBJ2-5 and V is TRBV27; 11 bases are a match to TRBD2. Trimming removed 5 bases from V and 7 bases from J; junction bases left unmatched: 6. The germline gives CDR1 MNHEY, CDR2 SMNVEV (reference sequence). CDR3 length equals 14 residues. In DNA, the CDR3 is TGTGCCAGCAGTCCCACTAGCGGGAGAAGGACCCAGTACTTC. Its translation: CASSPTSGRRTQYF.

The chain uses TRBV3-1 (or the pseudogene TRBV3-2) and TRBJ1-2; 7 positions agree with TRBD1. Germline lookup yields CDR1 LGHDT and CDR2 YNNKEL (reference sequence). V was pared by 3 bases and J by 5 bases, with 9 bases of the junction left unmatched. This CDR3 is built from 15 residues. The CDR3: CASSQFQNRGYGYTF. CDR3 DNA sequence: TGTGCCAGCAGCCAGTTCCAGAACAGGGGTTATGGCTACACCTTC.

This chain links TRBV27 with TRBJ2-7; TRBD2 agrees at 12 bases. Germline assignment: CDR1 MNHEY and CDR2 SMNVEV (reference sequence). The trim removed 5 bases at V and 0 bases at J, leaving 5 bases unmatched. The CDR3 spans 16 residues. For the CDR3, the DNA is TGTGCCAGCAGTCTAGGACTAGCGGGATTCTCCTACGAGCAGTACTTC. The encoded protein is CASSLGLAGFSYEQYF.

V gene TRBV2 combines with J gene TRBJ1-5; 9 nucleotides line up with TRBD1. This CDR3 contains 13 residues. The J segment lost 5 bases and the V segment lost 8 bases, leaving 4 bases of the junction unmatched. Looked up from germline, CDR1 is SNHLY and CDR2 is FYNNEI. CDR3 sequence (DNA): TGTGCCAGCCGGGACAGGGTTTATCAGCCCCAGCATTTT. It translates to CASRDRVYQPQHF.

This clone occurred a few times. The chain joins TRBV5-1 to TRBJ2-7; 7 bases are a match to TRBD1. This CDR3 is built from 13 residues. The V segment lost 4 bases and the J segment 2 bases; nucleotides outside the gene matches: 3. Per the germline V gene, CDR1 is SGHRS and CDR2 is YFSETQ. CDR3 residues: CASSTGTAYEQYF. The CDR3 bases are TGCGCCAGCAGCACCGGGACAGCCTACGAGCAGTACTTC.

This sequence joins TRBV9 and TRBJ2-1; tentative D call: TRBD1 (5 bases). From germline, CDR1 is SGDLS and CDR2 YYNGEE. The CDR3 has 14 amino acids. V lost 0 bases and J 9 bases, leaving 13 bases between the germline ends. The CDR3 bases are TGTGCCAGCAGCGTAGAAGTTGGGGCGAGTGAGCAGTTCTTC. It codes for CASSVEVGASEQFF.

V and J are TRBV4-1 and TRBJ2-7; 10 nucleotides align to TRBD1. This CDR3 has 22 amino acids. The ends lost 4 bases at V and 3 bases at J; junction bases unmatched: 27. Per germline, CDR1 MGHRA and CDR2 YSYEKL. The CDR3 spells CASSPAGQGYNFVSTTHYEQYF. The DNA of the CDR3 is TGCGCCAGCAGCCCCGCGGGACAGGGGTACAATTTTGTATCAACCACCCACTACGAGCAGTACTTC.

The chain recombines TRBV7-9 with TRBJ2-2, with 11 bases aligning to TRBD2. CDR3 length equals 14 residues. J gave up 6 bases and V 5 bases, and 2 bases lay outside the gene matches. Looked up from germline, CDR1 is SEHNR and CDR2 is FQNEAQ (reference sequence). In nucleotides, the CDR3 is TGTGCCAGCAGCCCGGGACTAGCGGCCGGGGAGCTGTTTTTT. Translated: CASSPGLAAGELFF.

The chain employs TRBV2 and TRBJ2-6, with D possibly being TRBD2 (6 bases). From germline, CDR1 is SNHLY and CDR2 FYNNEI. V lost 6 bases and J lost 1, with 16 bases in between. This CDR3 has 17 residues. The CDR3 loop is CASRRGVGGSGANVLTF. The CDR3 region has the DNA TGTGCCAGCAGGAGGGGAGTGGGGGGATCTGGGGCCAACGTCCTGACTTTC.

The chain joins TRBV7-9 to TRBJ2-7; tentatively, D is TRBD1 (5 bases). Trimming took off 0 bases at V and 5 bases at J, with 8 bases between the two ends. The CDR3 consists of 13 residues. The V gene's germline CDR1 is SEHNR and CDR2 FQNEAQ (reference sequence). In DNA, the CDR3 is TGTGCCAGCAGCTTAGCAGGGGTCGACGAGCAGTACTTC. The encoded protein is CASSLAGVDEQYF. Filled out from reference TRBV7-9 and TRBJ2-7, the complete variable domain reads DTGVSQNPRHKITKRGQNVTFRCDPISEHNRLYWYRQTLGQGPEFLTYFQNEAQLEKSRLLSDRFSAERPKGSFSTLEIQRTEQGDSAMYLCASSLAGVDEQYFGPGTRLTVT.

This clone turned up a few times. The chain uses TRBV5-1 and TRBJ2-2; 7 nucleotides match TRBD1. Looked up from germline, CDR1 is SGHRS and CDR2 is YFSETQ. The junction had 9 bases not matched to a gene; V was cut back by 4 bases and J by 6 bases. This CDR3 is 15 amino acids long. CDR3: CASSGGQARSGELFF. CDR3 bases: TGCGCCAGCAGCGGAGGACAGGCCCGATCCGGGGAGCTGTTTTTT.

The chain combines TRBV27 with TRBJ1-1, with D possibly being TRBD1 (6 bases). The V gene's germline CDR1 is MNHEY and CDR2 SMNVEV (reference sequence). This CDR3 is 14 amino acids long. V dropped 2 bases and J dropped 2 bases, with 9 bases sitting between them. Here the CDR3 reads CASSLGRGNTEAFF. The DNA for the CDR3 is TGTGCCAGCAGTTTAGGCAGGGGTAACACTGAAGCTTTCTTT.

This chain connects TRBV28 to TRBJ1-2; possibly TRBD1 for D (5 bases). The germline V and J ends were trimmed by 5 bases and 4 bases, with 11 bases remaining between them. The CDR3 is 13 amino acids. Germline CDR1 reads MDHEN; CDR2 reads SYDVKM. CDR3 protein: CASSQGGGYGYTF. The CDR3 DNA is TGTGCCAGCAGTCAGGGCGGGGGCTATGGCTACACCTTC.

This clone has only one observation. This chain joins TRBV10-3 and TRBJ2-3; 10 nucleotides line up with TRBD2. In germline, CDR1 is ENHRY, CDR2 SYGVKD. The CDR3 sequence is 16 residues long. J lost 2 bases, V lost 4 bases, and 6 bases had no gene match. CDR3 loop: CAISVQRGGVTDTQYF. The CDR3 DNA follows: TGTGCCATCAGTGTCCAGCGGGGGGGGGTCACAGATACGCAGTATTTT.

The chain links TRBV5-6 to TRBJ1-1; 8 bases line up with TRBD1. There are 13 residues in the CDR3. Germline-derived CDR1 and CDR2 are SGHDT and YYEEEE. The V segment lost 4 bases and the J segment 7 bases; nucleotides outside the gene matches: 6. DNA of the CDR3: TGTGCCAGCAGCGGAATACAGGGGGTTGAAGCTTTCTTT. Translating it yields CASSGIQGVEAFF.

V and J are TRBV10-3 and TRBJ1-4; the match to TRBD1 covers 8 bases. Germline CDR1 and CDR2: ENHRY and SYGVKD. V lost 6 bases to trimming and J lost 3 bases; unmatched junction nucleotides: 3. The CDR3 extends over 14 amino acids. This CDR3 is CAISQGAANEKLFF. The DNA for the CDR3 is TGTGCCATCAGCCAGGGGGCTGCTAATGAAAAACTGTTTTTT.

V usage is TRBV20-1 and J usage is TRBJ2-1; TRBD2 matches 13 bases. Per germline, CDR1 DFQATT and CDR2 SNEGSKA (reference sequence). Germline trimming cut 3 bases from V and 6 bases from J; bases unmatched to any gene: 11. The CDR3 covers 17 residues. The CDR3: CSASSPLLAGGGNEQFF. The CDR3 DNA sequence: TGCAGTGCTAGTTCCCCCCTACTAGCGGGAGGGGGCAATGAGCAGTTCTTC.